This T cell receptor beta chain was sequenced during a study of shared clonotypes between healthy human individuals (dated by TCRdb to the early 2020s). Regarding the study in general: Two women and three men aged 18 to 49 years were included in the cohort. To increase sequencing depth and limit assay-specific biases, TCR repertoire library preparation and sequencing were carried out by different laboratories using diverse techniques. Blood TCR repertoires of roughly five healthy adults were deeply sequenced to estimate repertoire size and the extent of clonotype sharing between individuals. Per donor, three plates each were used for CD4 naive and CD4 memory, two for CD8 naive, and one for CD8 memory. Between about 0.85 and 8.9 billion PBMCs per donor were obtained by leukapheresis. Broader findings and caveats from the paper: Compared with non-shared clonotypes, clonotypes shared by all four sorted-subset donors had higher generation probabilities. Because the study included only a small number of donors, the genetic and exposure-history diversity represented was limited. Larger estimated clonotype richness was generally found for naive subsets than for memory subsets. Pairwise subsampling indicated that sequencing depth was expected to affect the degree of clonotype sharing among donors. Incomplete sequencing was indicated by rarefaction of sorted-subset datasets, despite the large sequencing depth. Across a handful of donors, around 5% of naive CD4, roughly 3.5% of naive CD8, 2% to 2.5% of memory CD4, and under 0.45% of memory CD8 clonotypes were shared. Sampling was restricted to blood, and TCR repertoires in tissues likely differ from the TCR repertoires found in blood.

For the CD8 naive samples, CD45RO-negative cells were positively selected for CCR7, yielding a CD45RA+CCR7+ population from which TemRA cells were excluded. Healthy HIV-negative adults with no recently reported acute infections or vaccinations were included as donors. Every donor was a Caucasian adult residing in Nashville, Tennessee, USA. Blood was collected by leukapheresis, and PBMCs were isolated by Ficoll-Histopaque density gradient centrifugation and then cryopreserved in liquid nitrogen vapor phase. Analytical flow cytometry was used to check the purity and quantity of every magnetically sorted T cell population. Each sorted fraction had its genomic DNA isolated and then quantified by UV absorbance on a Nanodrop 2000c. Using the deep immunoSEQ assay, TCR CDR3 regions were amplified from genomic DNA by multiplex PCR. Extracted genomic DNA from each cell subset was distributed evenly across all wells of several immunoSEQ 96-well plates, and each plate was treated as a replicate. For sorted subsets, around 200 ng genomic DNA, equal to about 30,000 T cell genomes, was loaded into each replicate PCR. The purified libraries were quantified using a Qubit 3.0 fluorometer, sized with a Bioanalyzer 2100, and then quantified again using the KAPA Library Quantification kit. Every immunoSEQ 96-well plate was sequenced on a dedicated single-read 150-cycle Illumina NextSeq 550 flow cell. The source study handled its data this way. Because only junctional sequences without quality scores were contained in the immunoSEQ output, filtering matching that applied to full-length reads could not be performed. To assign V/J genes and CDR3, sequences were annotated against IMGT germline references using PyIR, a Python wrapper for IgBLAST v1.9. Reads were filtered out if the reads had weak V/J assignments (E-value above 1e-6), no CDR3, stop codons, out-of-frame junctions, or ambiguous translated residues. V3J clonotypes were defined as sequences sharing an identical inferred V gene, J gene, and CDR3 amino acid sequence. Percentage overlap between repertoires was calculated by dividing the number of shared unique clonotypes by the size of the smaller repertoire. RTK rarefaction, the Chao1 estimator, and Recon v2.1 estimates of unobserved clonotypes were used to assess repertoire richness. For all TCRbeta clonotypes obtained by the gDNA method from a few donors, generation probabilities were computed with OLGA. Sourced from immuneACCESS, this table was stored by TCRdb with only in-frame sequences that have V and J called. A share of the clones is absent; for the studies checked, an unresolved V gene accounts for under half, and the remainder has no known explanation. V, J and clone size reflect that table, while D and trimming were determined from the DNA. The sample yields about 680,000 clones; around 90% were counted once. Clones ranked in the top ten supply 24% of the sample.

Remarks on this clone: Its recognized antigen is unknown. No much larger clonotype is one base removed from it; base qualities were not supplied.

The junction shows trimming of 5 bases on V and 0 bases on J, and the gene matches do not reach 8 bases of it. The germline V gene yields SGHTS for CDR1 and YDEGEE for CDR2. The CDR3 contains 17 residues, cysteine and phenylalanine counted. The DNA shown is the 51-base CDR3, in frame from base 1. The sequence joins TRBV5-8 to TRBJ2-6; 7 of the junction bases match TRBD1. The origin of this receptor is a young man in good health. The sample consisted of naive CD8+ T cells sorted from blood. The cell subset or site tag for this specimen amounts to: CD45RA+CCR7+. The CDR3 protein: CASSSRQGFSGANVLTF. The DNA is TGTGCCAGCAGTTCGAGACAGGGCTTCTCTGGGGCCAACGTCCTGACTTTC.